The 11 T cell receptor beta chains below all came from one sample that was sequenced in a study of T cells expressing NK-cell markers. TCRdb reprocessed the 5' RACE reads; each CDR3 protein has one entry and no DNA is given. Recorded for this sample: about 400,000 distinct CDR3 sequences. Sequencing used blood T cells: a sorted CD56 or NKG2C T cell subset, CD4+ or CD8+ T cells, or bulk PBMC T cells (not recorded which). The receptors here all came from a woman aged 45-60 years in good health.

The rearrangement links TRBV25-1 to TRBJ1-1. The V gene's germline CDR1 is MGHDK and CDR2 SYGVNS. This CDR3 is built from 14 residues. Here the CDR3 reads CASSYGVLNTEAFF. Combining the CDR3 with reference TRBV25-1 and TRBJ1-1 gives the whole variable domain EADIYQTPRYLVIGTGKKITLECSQTMGHDKMYWYQQDPGMELHLIHYSYGVNSTEKGDLSSESTVSRIRTEHFPLTLESARPSHTSQYLCASSYGVLNTEAFFGQGTRLTVV.

This CDR3 is CASRNVLAGLTADTQYF. J is TRBJ2-3 and V is TRBV12-3 or TRBV12-4; TCRdb selects TRBD2, and the lack of DNA leaves this call unchecked. The length of the CDR3 is 17 residues.

This chain joins TRBV6-6 and TRBJ2-3; TCRdb reports TRBD2, a call that lacks DNA to check it against. This CDR3 has 16 residues. Germline CDR1 is MNHNY and CDR2 is SVGAGI (reference sequence). The CDR3 loop reads CASSHSSSGRTDTQYF.

The chain is built from TRBV6-6 and TRBJ2-1; the TCRdb D gene call, TRBD2, has no DNA to confirm it. This CDR3 has 16 amino acids. Germline V CDR1 and CDR2: MNHNY, SVGAGI (reference sequence). This CDR3 is CASNGPGTSGRTEQFF.

The chain couples TRBV12-5 to TRBJ2-1; TCRdb lists TRBD2, though no DNA is available to test this call. The CDR3 has 19 residues. Germline V CDR1 and CDR2: LGHNT, FRNRAP. The CDR3 reads CASGLSGKESRAPNNEQFF. Full variable domain (outside the CDR3, taken from reference TRBV12-5 and TRBJ2-1): DARVTQTPRHKVTEMGQEVTMRCQPILGHNTVFWYRQTMMQGLELLAYFRNRAPLDDSGMPKDRFSAEMPDATLATLKIQPSEPRDSAVYFCASGLSGKESRAPNNEQFFGPGTRLTVL.

The rearrangement joins TRBV5-1 to TRBJ2-1; without DNA, the TCRdb call of TRBD2 cannot be checked. Germline CDR1 and CDR2: SGHRS and YFSETQ. This CDR3 is built from 16 residues. CDR3 protein: CASSLRVRRELGEQFF.

This sequence joins TRBV3-1 and TRBJ1-3. The germline CDR1 and CDR2 sequences are LGHDT and YNNKEL (reference sequence). This CDR3 has 16 residues. CDR3 region: CASSQASGIFGNTIYF.

This sequence joins TRBV20-1 and TRBJ1-2. This CDR3 is 12 amino acids long. Germline V gives CDR1 DFQATT, CDR2 SNEGSKA (reference sequence). The CDR3 protein is CSVRWGGGGYTF.

The rearrangement links TRBV11-3 to TRBJ2-1; without DNA, the TCRdb call of TRBD1 cannot be checked. The CDR3 consists of 18 residues. CDR1 and CDR2 from the germline V gene are SGHNT and YENEEA. CDR3 residues: CASSVGLTLGGTYNEQFF.

The gene calls are TRBV28 and TRBJ2-1; TCRdb indicates TRBD2, and absent DNA this call remains unverified. This CDR3 comprises 12 residues. CDR1 and CDR2 from the germline V gene are MDHEN and SYDVKM. The CDR3: CASTTRGLEQFF.

The chain joins TRBV7-9 to TRBJ2-7; TCRdb's assignment of TRBD1 cannot be checked, as there is no DNA. This CDR3 region has 14 residues. CDR1 and CDR2 from the germline V gene are SEHNR and FQNEAQ (reference sequence). CDR3 sequence: CASSTWDRGYEQYF.